This TCR beta chain was sequenced for a study of T cell responses to AZD1222 COVID-19 vaccine. The method was immunoSEQ multiplex PCR; TCRdb's version includes in-frame clones alone and lacks a portion of them. The table shows around 110,000 clones, with over 75% occurring only once. The CDR3 totals 15 residues. Germline V lookup: CDR1 LGHNA, CDR2 YNFKEQ. Deletions cut 0 bases from V and 4 bases from J, with 10 bases between. This chain joins TRBV4-2 and TRBJ1-3, with TRBD1 as a possible D gene (6 bases). Sequencing used peripheral blood, obtained on day 0 of MenACWY control vaccination. This clonotype was sampled from an adult in good health. The CDR3 sequence is CASSQDGRGGNTIYF. The CDR3 DNA reads as TGTGCCAGCAGCCAAGATGGCAGGGGAGGAAACACCATATATTTT.